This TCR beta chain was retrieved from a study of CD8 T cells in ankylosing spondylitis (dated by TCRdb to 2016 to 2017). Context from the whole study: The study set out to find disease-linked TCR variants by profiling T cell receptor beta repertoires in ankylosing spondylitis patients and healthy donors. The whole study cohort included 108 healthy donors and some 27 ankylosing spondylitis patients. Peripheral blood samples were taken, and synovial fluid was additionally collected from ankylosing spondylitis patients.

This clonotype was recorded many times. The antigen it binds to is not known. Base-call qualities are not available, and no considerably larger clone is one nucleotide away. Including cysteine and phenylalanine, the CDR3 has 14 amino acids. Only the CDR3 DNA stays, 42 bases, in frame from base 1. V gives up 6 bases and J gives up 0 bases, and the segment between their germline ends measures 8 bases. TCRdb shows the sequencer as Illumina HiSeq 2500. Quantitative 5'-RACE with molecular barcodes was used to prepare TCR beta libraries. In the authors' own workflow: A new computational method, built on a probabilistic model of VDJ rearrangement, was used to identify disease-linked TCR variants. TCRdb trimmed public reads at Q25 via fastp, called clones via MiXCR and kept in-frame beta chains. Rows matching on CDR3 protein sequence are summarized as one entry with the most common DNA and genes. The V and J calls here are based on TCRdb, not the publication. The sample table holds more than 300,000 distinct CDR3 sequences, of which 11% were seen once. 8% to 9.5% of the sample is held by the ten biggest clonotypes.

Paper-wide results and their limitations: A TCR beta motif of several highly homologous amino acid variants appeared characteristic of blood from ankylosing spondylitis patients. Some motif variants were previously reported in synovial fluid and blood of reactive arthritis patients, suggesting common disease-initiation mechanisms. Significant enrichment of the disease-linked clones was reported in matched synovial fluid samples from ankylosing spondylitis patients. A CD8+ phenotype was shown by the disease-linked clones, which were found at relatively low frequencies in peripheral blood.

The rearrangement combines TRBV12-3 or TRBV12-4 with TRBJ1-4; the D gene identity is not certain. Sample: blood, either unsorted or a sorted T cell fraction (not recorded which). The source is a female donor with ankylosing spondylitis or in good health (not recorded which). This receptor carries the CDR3 CASSYRSTNEKLFF. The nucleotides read TGTGCCAGCAGCTACAGATCAACTAATGAAAAACTGTTTTTT.